These 24 T cell receptor beta chains were all obtained from the same sample, sequenced in a study of shared clonotypes between healthy human individuals. Repertoires were generated with immunoSEQ multiplex PCR, while TCRdb's copy carries only in-frame clones and drops some. The sample contains about 800,000 clones, roughly 96% of which appear only once. Naive CD8 cells lacked CD45RO, underwent positive selection for CCR7 and left out terminally differentiated effector memory CD45RA+ cells. The sequencing sample was made of naive CD8+ T cells sorted from blood. The receptors originated from a man in his thirties or forties in good health.

This clone was found a few times. The V and J genes are TRBV6-1 and TRBJ1-5; no clear D gene. The CDR3 is made up of 14 amino acids. Germline V gene lookup returns CDR1 MNHNS and CDR2 SASEGT. V lost 0 bases and J 3 bases, leaving 6 bases between the germline ends. CDR3: CASSEAASNQPQHF. The CDR3 region has the DNA TGTGCCAGCAGTGAAGCTGCCTCCAATCAGCCCCAGCATTTT.

The chain combines TRBV5-6 with TRBJ2-7; D is perhaps TRBD1 (6 bases). Germline V gene data show CDR1 as SGHDT and CDR2 as YYEEEE. The CDR3 loop spans 14 amino acids. Trimming removed 3 bases at V and 3 bases at J, with 13 bases between. CDR3 region: CASSYGTPFYEQYF. The CDR3 nucleotides are TGTGCCAGCAGCTACGGGACACCCTTCTACGAGCAGTACTTC.

The V gene is TRBV5-1, the J gene TRBJ2-3; 7 positions match TRBD2. V lost 4 bases, J lost 0 bases, and 11 bases stayed unmatched. This CDR3 contains 17 residues. The germline V gene has CDR1 SGHRS and CDR2 YFSETQ. In DNA form, the CDR3 reads TGCGCCAGCAGCGTGGGGTGGGGACTACAGAGCACAGATACGCAGTATTTT. It specifies CASSVGWGLQSTDTQYF. Full variable domain (missing parts from reference TRBV5-1 and TRBJ2-3): KAGVTQTPRYLIKTRGQQVTLSCSPISGHRSVSWYQQTPGQGLQFLFEYFSETQRNKGNFPGRFSGRQFSNSRSEMNVSTLELGDSALYLCASSVGWGLQSTDTQYFGPGTRLTVL.

V gene TRBV6-5 combines with J gene TRBJ2-2; D is unresolved. Germline-derived CDR1 and CDR2 are MNHEY and SVGAGI. The CDR3 totals 16 residues. The ends were cut back, 2 bases at V and 0 bases at J, with 10 bases in the middle. CDR3 nucleotides: TGTGCCAGCAGTTACCTTACAGAGGCGAACACCGGGGAGCTGTTTTTT. Its protein product is CASSYLTEANTGELFF.

The V gene is TRBV30, the J gene TRBJ2-7; D is uncertain. The CDR3 consists of 16 residues. The V gene's germline CDR1 is GTSNPN and CDR2 SVGIG (reference sequence). V lost 0 bases, J lost 3 bases, and 18 bases lay in between. The CDR3 is CAWSVKFAEQSYEQYF. The CDR3, as DNA: TGTGCCTGGAGTGTAAAATTCGCCGAACAGAGCTACGAGCAGTACTTC.

The J gene is TRBJ1-2, the V gene TRBV15; weak D call: TRBD1 (6 bases). Germline assignment: CDR1 LNHNV and CDR2 YYDKDF (reference sequence). The CDR3 is 15 residues long. Trimming left V 4 bases short and J 6 bases short, with 18 bases between. The CDR3 spells CATSNVRGGFNGYTF. CDR3 DNA: TGTGCCACCAGCAATGTCAGGGGTGGCTTTAATGGCTACACCTTC.

V gene TRBV10-2 combines with J gene TRBJ2-5; 9 nucleotides align to TRBD2. Germline V CDR1 and CDR2: WSHSY, SAAADI. This CDR3 has 14 residues. The V and J ends lost 6 bases and 5 bases, in that order; junction bases with no gene match: 7. The CDR3 DNA sequence: TGCGCCAGCAGAGAGACTAGCGGCCGGGAGACCCAGTACTTC. Translating gives CASRETSGRETQYF.

The V gene is TRBV5-1, the J gene TRBJ2-7; 10 nucleotides agree with TRBD2. Germline CDR1 SGHRS, CDR2 YFSETQ. V shed 1 base, J shed 0 bases, and the junction held 10 bases outside the gene matches. The CDR3 extends over 18 amino acids. The CDR3 loop reads CASSLQNSGTSDSYEQYF. The CDR3, as DNA: TGCGCCAGCAGCTTGCAGAACTCCGGGACTAGCGACTCCTACGAGCAGTACTTC.

The chain employs TRBV13 and TRBJ2-3; the match to TRBD2 covers 9 bases. Losses at the gene ends were 6 bases for V and 6 bases for J; bases not matched to a gene: 13. The CDR3 is 16 amino acids. Germline lookup yields CDR1 PRHDT and CDR2 FYEKMQ (reference sequence). The CDR3, as DNA: TGTGCCAGCAGGGGATCTAGCGGGATGATTTCGGATACGCAGTATTTT. Its translation is CASRGSSGMISDTQYF.

The chain uses TRBV6-6 and TRBJ1-2; 7 bases agree with TRBD1. CDR1 is MNHNY and CDR2 is SVGAGI in the germline V gene (reference sequence). J lost 4 bases, V lost 8 bases, and 7 bases had no gene match. The CDR3 extends over 13 amino acids. This CDR3 reads CASVGQATYGYTF. In DNA form, the CDR3 reads TGTGCCAGCGTCGGACAGGCGACCTATGGCTACACCTTC.

In DNA, the CDR3 is TGTGCCAGCAGTGAAACAGATACGCAGTATTTT. It translates to CASSETDTQYF. The gene calls are TRBV2 and TRBJ2-3; D is uncertain. The V end was cut by 2 bases, the J end by 3 bases, with 0 bases between. CDR1 SNHLY and CDR2 FYNNEI come from the germline V gene. The CDR3 loop spans 11 amino acids. Drawing the rest from reference TRBV2 and TRBJ2-3, the complete variable domain is EPEVTQTPSHQVTQMGQEVILRCVPISNHLYFYWYRQILGQKVEFLVSFYNNEISEKSEIFDDQFSVERPDGSNFTLKIRSTKLEDSAMYFCASSETDTQYFGPGTRLTVL.

A remark on this clone: Other DNA variants within this sample encode the same CDR3. J is TRBJ1-1 and V is TRBV6-5; D is ambiguous. The CDR3 is 13 residues long. V was trimmed by 2 bases and J by 0 bases, leaving 4 bases between them. Germline V gene sequence: CDR1 MNHEY, CDR2 SVGAGI. Here the CDR3 reads CASSYSVNTEAFF. The DNA of the CDR3 is TGTGCCAGCAGTTACAGCGTGAACACTGAAGCTTTCTTT.

This clone was picked up one time. The chain's CDR3 is CASSLGQGGSTEAFF. The DNA for the CDR3 is TGCGCCAGCAGCTTGGGACAGGGTGGGAGCACTGAAGCTTTCTTT. V gene TRBV5-1 combines with J gene TRBJ1-1; 7 bases are a match to TRBD1. The V and J ends lost 0 bases and 4 bases, in that order; junction bases with no gene match: 6. Germline V gives CDR1 SGHRS, CDR2 YFSETQ. The CDR3 runs 15 residues.

Remarks on this clone: The sample holds other DNA sequences that translate to the same CDR3. This chain joins TRBV9 and TRBJ2-7; D is undetermined. CDR1 and CDR2 (germline): SGDLS, YYNGEE. The CDR3 loop spans 13 amino acids. V lost 2 bases and J lost 0, with 6 bases in between. The DNA of the CDR3 is TGTGCCAGCAGCGTGGGGTCCTCCTACGAGCAGTACTTC. It translates to CASSVGSSYEQYF.

The genes are TRBV7-6 and TRBJ2-7; TRBD2 matches at 9 bases. In germline, CDR1 is SGHVS, CDR2 FNYEAQ. The CDR3 loop spans 17 amino acids. The V segment lost 1 base and the J segment 1 base; nucleotides outside the gene matches: 8. The CDR3 DNA sequence: TGTGCCAGCAGCTTAGTTTGGGCTAGCGGGACATCCTACGAGCAGTACTTC. Translation: CASSLVWASGTSYEQYF.

This clone was picked up one time. The chain has TRBV7-2 and TRBJ1-3; a possible D gene is TRBD1 (5 bases). Trimming took 2 bases from V and 2 from J, leaving 10 bases between them. Per germline, CDR1 SGHTA and CDR2 FQGNSA. CDR3 length: 15 amino acids. CDR3 nucleotide sequence: TGTGCCAGCAGCTTATTCGGGGGACCTGGAAACACCATATATTTT. Translating gives CASSLFGGPGNTIYF. Combining the CDR3 with reference TRBV7-2 and TRBJ1-3 gives the whole variable domain GAGVSQSPSNKVTEKGKDVELRCDPISGHTALYWYRQSLGQGLEFLIYFQGNSAPDKSGLPSDRFSAERTGGSVSTLTIQRTQQEDSAVYLCASSLFGGPGNTIYFGEGSWLTVV.

This rearrangement joins TRBV27 to TRBJ2-7; D may be TRBD1 (5 bases). Germline V gene lookup returns CDR1 MNHEY and CDR2 SMNVEV (reference sequence). This CDR3 is built from 14 residues. With 2 bases removed from V and 2 bases from J, the gap between germline ends came to 10 bases. CDR3 nucleotide sequence: TGTGCCAGCAGTTTAAGTGGGGCAACCTACGAGCAGTACTTC. Translated, it gives CASSLSGATYEQYF.

The chain is built from TRBV7-7 and TRBJ2-5; weak D call: TRBD2 (5 bases). V lost 5 bases and J lost 4, with 14 bases in between. CDR1 and CDR2 from the germline V gene are SSHAT and FNYEAQ (reference sequence). This CDR3 is 14 amino acids long. The CDR3 DNA reads TGTGCCAGCAGCCCCCGGGTGGGGAGAGAGACCCAGTACTTC. Translating gives CASSPRVGRETQYF.

The CDR3 reads CSVDNGGYNEQFF. CDR3 DNA: TGCAGCGTTGACAACGGGGGCTACAATGAGCAGTTCTTC. V gene TRBV29-1 combines with J gene TRBJ2-1; D may be TRBD2 (6 bases). Germline CDR1 reads SQVTM; CDR2 reads ANQGSEA. V was cut by 3 bases and J by 3 bases, with 9 bases left in between. The length of the CDR3 is 13 residues.

V and J are TRBV25-1 and TRBJ1-2; D might be TRBD1 (6 bases). The CDR3 runs 15 residues. CDR1 is MGHDK and CDR2 is SYGVNS in the germline V gene. Trimming shortened V by 4 bases and J by 6 bases, and 18 bases separated the two germline ends. The CDR3: CASSALGGGGDGYTF. The DNA of the CDR3 is TGTGCCAGCAGTGCCCTAGGCGGGGGGGGCGATGGCTACACCTTC.

This chain connects TRBV5-6 to TRBJ2-7; D tentatively reads TRBD1 or TRBD2 (5 bases each). The CDR3 consists of 15 residues. Trimming took off 4 bases at V and 0 bases at J, with 14 bases between the two ends. The germline V gene encodes CDR1 SGHDT and CDR2 YYEEEE. CDR3 protein: CASSPGLALSYEQYF. CDR3 sequence (DNA): TGTGCCAGCAGCCCGGGGCTAGCCCTCTCCTACGAGCAGTACTTC.

Turning to this clone: Different DNA sequences within this sample yield the same CDR3. The CDR3 region is CASSQDRDSSYEQYF. Here the CDR3 DNA reads TGCGCCAGCAGCCAAGATAGGGACAGCTCCTACGAGCAGTACTTC. The gene calls are TRBV4-3 and TRBJ2-7, with 7 nucleotides matching TRBD1. With V trimmed by 0 bases and J by 0 bases, 2 bases remained unmatched. The CDR3 has 15 amino acids. Germline CDR1 LGHNA, CDR2 YSLEER.

The V gene is TRBV6-1, the J gene TRBJ2-5; the D gene is possibly TRBD2 (7 bases). Trimming shortened V by 6 bases and J by 6 bases, and 14 bases separated the two germline ends. Germline values: CDR1 MNHNS, CDR2 SASEGT. The CDR3 consists of 13 residues. The chain's CDR3 is CASRVGGAKTQYF. The DNA of the CDR3 is TGTGCCAGCAGGGTGGGGGGGGCAAAGACCCAGTACTTC.

The V and J genes are TRBV9 and TRBJ2-1; 13 bases line up with TRBD2. Germline CDR1 is SGDLS and CDR2 is YYNGEE. This CDR3 has 15 amino acids. The J segment lost 8 bases and the V segment lost 3 bases, leaving 5 bases of the junction unmatched. This chain's CDR3 is CASSEGTSGVDEQFF. In DNA form, the CDR3 reads TGTGCCAGCAGCGAGGGGACTAGCGGGGTTGATGAGCAGTTCTTC.